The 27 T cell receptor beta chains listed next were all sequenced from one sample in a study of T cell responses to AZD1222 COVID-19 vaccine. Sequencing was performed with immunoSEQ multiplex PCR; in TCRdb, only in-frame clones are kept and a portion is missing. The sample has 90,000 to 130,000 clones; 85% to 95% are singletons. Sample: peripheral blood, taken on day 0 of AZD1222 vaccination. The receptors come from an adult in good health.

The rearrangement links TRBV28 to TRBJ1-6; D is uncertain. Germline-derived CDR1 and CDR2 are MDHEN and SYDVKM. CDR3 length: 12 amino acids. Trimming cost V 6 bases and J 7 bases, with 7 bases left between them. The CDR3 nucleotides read TGTGCCAGCAGGATCTTAAATTCACCCCTCCACTTT. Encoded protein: CASRILNSPLHF.

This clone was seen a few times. The CDR3 bases are TGTGCCTGGATGAGTGGGGTCGAGCAGTACTTC. Translated: CAWMSGVEQYF. V is TRBV30 and J is TRBJ2-7, with D unresolved. The CDR3 consists of 11 residues. Germline lookup yields CDR1 GTSNPN and CDR2 SVGIG (reference sequence). V lost 4 bases and J 6 bases, leaving 10 bases between the germline ends.

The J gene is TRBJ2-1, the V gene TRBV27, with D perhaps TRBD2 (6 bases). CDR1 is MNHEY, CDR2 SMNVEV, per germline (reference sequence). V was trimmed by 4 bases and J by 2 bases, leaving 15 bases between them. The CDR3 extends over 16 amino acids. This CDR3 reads CASSSITGVTYNEQFF. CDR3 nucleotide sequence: TGTGCCAGCAGTTCTATCACGGGGGTTACCTACAATGAGCAGTTCTTC.

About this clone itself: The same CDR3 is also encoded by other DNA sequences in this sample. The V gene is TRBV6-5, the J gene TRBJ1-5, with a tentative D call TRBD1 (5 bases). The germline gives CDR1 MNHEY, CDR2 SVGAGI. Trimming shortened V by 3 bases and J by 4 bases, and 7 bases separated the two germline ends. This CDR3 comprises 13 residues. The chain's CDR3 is CASSYRGNQPQHF. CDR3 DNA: TGTGCCAGCAGTTATCGGGGGAATCAGCCCCAGCATTTT.

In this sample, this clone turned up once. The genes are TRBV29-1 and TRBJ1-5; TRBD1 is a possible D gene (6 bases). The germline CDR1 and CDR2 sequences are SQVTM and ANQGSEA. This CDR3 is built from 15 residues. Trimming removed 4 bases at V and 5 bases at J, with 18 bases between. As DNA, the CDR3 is TGCAGCGTTGGGGAATCCGGACAGAGCTATCAGCCCCAGCATTTT. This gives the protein CSVGESGQSYQPQHF. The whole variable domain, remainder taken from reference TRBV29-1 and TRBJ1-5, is SAVISQKPSRDICQRGTSLTIQCQVDSQVTMMFWYRQQPGQSLTLIATANQGSEATYESGFVIDKFPISRPNLTFSTLTVSNMSPEDSSIYLCSVGESGQSYQPQHFGDGTRLSIL.

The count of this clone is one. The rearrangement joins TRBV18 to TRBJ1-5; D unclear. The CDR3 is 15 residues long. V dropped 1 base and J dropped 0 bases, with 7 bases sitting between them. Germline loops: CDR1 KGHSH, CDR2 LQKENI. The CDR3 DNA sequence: TGTGCCAGCTCACCACGCAGATATAGCAATCAGCCCCAGCATTTT. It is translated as CASSPRRYSNQPQHF.

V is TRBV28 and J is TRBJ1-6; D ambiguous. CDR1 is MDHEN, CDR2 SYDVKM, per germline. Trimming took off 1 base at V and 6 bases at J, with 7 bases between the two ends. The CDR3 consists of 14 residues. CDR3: CASSLSLGNSPLHF. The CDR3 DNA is TGTGCCAGCAGTTTATCCCTGGGTAATTCACCCCTCCACTTT.

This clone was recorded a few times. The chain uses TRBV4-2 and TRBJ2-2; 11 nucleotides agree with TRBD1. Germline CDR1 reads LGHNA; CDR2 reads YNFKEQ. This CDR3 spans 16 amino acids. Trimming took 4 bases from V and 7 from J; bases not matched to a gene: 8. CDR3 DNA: TGTGCCAGCAGCCGAGGACAGGGGGCGCAGAACGGGGAGCTGTTTTTT. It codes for CASSRGQGAQNGELFF.

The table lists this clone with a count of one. In DNA, the CDR3 is TGTGCCAGCAGCTTAGCTCACGAGCAGTACTTC. It specifies CASSLAHEQYF. The gene calls are TRBV7-2 and TRBJ2-7; D gene unclear. V was cut by 0 bases and J by 5 bases, with 2 bases left in between. Germline V gene data show CDR1 as SGHTA and CDR2 as FQGNSA. The CDR3 is 11 amino acids.

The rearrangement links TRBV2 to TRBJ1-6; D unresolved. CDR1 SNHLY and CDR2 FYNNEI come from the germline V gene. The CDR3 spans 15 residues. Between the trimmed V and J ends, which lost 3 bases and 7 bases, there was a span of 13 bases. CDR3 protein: CASSETEGYNSPLHF. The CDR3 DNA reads TGTGCCAGCAGTGAGACCGAGGGATACAATTCACCCCTCCACTTT.

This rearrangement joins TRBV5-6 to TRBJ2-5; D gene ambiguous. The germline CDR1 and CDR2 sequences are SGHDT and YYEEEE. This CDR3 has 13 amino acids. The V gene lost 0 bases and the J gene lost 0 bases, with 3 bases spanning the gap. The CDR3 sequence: CASSLVDQETQYF. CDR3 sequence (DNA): TGTGCCAGCAGCTTGGTAGACCAAGAGACCCAGTACTTC.

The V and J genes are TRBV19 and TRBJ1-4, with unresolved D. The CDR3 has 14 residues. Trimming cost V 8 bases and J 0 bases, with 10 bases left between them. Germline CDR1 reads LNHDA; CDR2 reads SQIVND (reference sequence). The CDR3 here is CASASGATNEKLFF. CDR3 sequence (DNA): TGTGCCAGTGCTTCAGGAGCAACTAATGAAAAACTGTTTTTT.

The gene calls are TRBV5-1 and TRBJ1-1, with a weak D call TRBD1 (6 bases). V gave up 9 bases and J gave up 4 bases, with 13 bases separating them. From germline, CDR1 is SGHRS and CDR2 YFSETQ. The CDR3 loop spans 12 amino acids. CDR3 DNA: TGCGCCACCCAGGGAGGGGGCACTGAAGCTTTCTTT. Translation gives CATQGGGTEAFF.

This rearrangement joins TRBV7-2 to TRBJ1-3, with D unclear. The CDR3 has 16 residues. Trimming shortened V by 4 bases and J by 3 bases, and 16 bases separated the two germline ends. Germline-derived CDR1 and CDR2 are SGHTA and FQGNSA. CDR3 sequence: CASSSSYVGGGNTIYF. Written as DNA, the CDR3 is TGTGCCAGCAGCTCTTCGTATGTGGGAGGTGGAAACACCATATATTTT.

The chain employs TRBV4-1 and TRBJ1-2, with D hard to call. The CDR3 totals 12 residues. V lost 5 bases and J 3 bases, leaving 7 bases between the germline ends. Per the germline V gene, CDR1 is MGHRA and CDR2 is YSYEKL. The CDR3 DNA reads TGCGCCAGCAGCACCCAGGACTATGGCTACACCTTC. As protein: CASSTQDYGYTF.

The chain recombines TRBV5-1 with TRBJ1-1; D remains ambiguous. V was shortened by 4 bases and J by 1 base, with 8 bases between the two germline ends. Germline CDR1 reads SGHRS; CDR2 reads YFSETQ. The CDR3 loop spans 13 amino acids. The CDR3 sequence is CASSTEGNTEAFF. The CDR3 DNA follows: TGCGCCAGCAGCACAGAAGGGAACACTGAAGCTTTCTTT. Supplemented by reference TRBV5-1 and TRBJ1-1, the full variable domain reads KAGVTQTPRYLIKTRGQQVTLSCSPISGHRSVSWYQQTPGQGLQFLFEYFSETQRNKGNFPGRFSGRQFSNSRSEMNVSTLELGDSALYLCASSTEGNTEAFFGQGTRLTVV.

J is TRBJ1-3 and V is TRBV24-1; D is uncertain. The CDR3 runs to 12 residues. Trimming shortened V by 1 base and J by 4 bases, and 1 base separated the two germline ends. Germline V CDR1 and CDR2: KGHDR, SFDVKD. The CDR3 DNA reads TGTGCCACCAGTGATTTCGGAAACACCATATATTTT. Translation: CATSDFGNTIYF.

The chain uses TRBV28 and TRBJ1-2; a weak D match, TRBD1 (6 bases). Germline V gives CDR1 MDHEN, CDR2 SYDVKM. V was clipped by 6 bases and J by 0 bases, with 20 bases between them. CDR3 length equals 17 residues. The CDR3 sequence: CASSPTQGGRSNYGYTF. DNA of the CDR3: TGTGCCAGCAGCCCGACACAAGGGGGGCGATCTAACTATGGCTACACCTTC.

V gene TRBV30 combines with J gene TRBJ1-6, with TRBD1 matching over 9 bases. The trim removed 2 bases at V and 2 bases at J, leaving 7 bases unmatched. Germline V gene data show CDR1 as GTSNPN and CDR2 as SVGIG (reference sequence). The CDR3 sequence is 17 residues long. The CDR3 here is CAWSSPQGATYNSPLHF. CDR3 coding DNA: TGTGCCTGGAGTTCCCCACAGGGGGCAACCTATAATTCACCCCTCCACTTT. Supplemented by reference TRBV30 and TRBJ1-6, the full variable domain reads SQTIHQWPATLVQPVGSPLSLECTVEGTSNPNLYWYRQAAGRGLQLLFYSVGIGQISSEVPQNLSASRPQDRQFILSSKKLLLSDSGFYLCAWSSPQGATYNSPLHFGNGTRLTVT.

This chain's CDR3 is CASSQDRAGEGYGYTF. The DNA for the CDR3 is TGCGCCAGCAGCCAAGATAGGGCAGGGGAAGGGTATGGCTACACCTTC. This chain uses TRBV4-1 with TRBJ1-2, with D maybe TRBD1 (6 bases). This CDR3 comprises 16 residues. Trimming took 0 bases from V and 5 from J, leaving 16 bases between them. Germline loops: CDR1 MGHRA, CDR2 YSYEKL.

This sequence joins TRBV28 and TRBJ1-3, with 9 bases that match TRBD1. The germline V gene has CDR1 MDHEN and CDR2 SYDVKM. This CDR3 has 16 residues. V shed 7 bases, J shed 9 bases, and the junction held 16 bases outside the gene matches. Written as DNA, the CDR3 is TGTGCCAGCACCCCCTCCGGACAGGGGAAGGTTGGCACCATATATTTT. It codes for CASTPSGQGKVGTIYF.

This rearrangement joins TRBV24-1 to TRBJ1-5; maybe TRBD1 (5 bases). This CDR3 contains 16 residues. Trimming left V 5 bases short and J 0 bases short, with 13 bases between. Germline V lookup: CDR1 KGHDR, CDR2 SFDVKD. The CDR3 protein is CATSGGALYSNQPQHF. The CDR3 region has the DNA TGTGCCACCAGTGGCGGGGCTCTTTATAGCAATCAGCCCCAGCATTTT.

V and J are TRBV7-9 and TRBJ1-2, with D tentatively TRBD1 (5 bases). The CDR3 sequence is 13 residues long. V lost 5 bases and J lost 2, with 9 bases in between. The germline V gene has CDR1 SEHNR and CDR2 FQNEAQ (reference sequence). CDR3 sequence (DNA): TGTGCCAGCAGCCCGAGGGACAACTATGGCTACACCTTC. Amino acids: CASSPRDNYGYTF.

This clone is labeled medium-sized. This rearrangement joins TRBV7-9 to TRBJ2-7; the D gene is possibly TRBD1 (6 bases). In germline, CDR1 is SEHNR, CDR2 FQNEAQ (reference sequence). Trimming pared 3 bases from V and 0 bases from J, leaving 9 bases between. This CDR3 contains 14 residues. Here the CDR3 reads CASSFGTNSYEQYF. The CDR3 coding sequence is TGTGCCAGCAGCTTCGGGACAAACTCCTACGAGCAGTACTTC.

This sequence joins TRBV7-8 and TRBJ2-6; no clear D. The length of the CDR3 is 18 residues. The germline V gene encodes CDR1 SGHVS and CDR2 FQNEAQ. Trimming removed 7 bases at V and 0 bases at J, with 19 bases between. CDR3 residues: CASKKDPTESSGANVLTF. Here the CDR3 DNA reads TGTGCCAGCAAGAAAGACCCGACCGAGAGCTCTGGGGCCAACGTCCTGACTTTC.

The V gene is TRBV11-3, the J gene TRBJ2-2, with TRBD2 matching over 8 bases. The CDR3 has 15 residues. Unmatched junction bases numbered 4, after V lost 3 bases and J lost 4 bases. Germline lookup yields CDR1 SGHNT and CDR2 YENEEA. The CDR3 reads CASSFGGGSTGELFF. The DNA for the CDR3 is TGTGCCAGCAGCTTCGGCGGGGGGAGCACCGGGGAGCTGTTTTTT.

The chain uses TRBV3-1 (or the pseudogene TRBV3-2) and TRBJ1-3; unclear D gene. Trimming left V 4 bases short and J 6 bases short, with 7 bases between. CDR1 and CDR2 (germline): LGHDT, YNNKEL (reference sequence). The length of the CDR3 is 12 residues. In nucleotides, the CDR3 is TGTGCCAGCAGCCCCCTGGAAAACACCATATATTTT. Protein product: CASSPLENTIYF.